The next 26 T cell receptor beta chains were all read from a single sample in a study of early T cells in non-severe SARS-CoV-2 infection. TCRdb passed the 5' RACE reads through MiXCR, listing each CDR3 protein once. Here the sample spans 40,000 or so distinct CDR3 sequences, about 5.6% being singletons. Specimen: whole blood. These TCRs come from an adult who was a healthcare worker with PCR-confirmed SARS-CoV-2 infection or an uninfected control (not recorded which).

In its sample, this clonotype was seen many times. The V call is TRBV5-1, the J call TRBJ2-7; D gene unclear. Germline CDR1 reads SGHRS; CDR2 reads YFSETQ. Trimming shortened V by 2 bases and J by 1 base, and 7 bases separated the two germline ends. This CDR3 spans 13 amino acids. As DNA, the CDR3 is TGCGCCAGCAGCTTCGTCGCGTCCTACGAGCAGTACTTC. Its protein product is CASSFVASYEQYF.

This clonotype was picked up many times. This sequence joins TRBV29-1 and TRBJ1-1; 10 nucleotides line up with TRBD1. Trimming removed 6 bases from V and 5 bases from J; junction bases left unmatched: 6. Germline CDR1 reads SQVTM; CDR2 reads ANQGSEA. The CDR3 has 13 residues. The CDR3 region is CSVGQGRRTEAFF. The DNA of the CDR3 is TGCAGCGTGGGACAGGGGAGACGGACTGAAGCTTTCTTT.

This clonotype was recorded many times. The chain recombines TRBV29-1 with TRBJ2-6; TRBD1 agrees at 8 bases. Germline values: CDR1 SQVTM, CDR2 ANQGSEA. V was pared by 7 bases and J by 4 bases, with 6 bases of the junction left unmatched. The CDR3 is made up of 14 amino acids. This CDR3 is CSARQGSGANVLTF. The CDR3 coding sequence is TGCAGCGCCCGACAGGGGTCCGGGGCCAACGTCCTGACTTTC.

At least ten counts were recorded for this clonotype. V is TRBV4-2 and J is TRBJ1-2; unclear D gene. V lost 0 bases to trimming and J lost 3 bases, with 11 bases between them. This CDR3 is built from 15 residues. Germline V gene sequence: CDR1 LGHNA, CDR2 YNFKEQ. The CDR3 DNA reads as TGTGCCAGCAGCCAAGAGCTACAATCCTACTATGGCTACACCTTC. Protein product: CASSQELQSYYGYTF.

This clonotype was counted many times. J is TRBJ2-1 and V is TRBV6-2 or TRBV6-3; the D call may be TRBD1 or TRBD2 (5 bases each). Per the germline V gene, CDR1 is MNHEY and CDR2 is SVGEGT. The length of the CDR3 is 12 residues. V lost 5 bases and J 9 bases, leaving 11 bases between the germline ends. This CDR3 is CASSPRGPEQFF. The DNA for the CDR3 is TGTGCCAGCAGTCCCCGGGGCCCTGAGCAGTTCTTC.

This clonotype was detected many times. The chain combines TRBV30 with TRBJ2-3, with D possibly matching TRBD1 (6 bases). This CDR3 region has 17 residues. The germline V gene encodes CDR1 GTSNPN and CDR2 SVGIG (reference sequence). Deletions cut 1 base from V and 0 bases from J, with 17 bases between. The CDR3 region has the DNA TGTGCCTGGAGTGGCCCCCGGACAGAGCCTAGCACAGATACGCAGTATTTT. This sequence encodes CAWSGPRTEPSTDTQYF.

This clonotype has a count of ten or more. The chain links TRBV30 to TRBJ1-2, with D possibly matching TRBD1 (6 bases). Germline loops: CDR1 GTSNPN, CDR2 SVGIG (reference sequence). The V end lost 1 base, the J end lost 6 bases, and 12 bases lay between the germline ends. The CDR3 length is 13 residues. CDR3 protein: CAWSASGVDGYTF. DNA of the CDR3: TGTGCCTGGAGTGCTTCAGGGGTTGATGGCTACACCTTC.

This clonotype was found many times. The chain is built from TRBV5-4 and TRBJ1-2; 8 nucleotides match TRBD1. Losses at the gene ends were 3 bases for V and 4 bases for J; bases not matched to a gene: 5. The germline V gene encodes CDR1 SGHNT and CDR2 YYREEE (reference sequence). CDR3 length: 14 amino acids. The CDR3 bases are TGTGCCAGCAGCTCGGACAGGGTGGCCTATGGCTACACCTTC. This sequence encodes CASSSDRVAYGYTF.

CDR3 region: CSVQGVEEQYF. CDR3 DNA: TGCAGCGTACAGGGGGTAGAAGAGCAGTACTTC. The chain joins TRBV29-1 to TRBJ2-7; 8 nucleotides agree with TRBD1. The CDR3 totals 11 residues. The germline V gene encodes CDR1 SQVTM and CDR2 ANQGSEA. Trimming removed 6 bases from V and 7 bases from J; junction bases left unmatched: 5.

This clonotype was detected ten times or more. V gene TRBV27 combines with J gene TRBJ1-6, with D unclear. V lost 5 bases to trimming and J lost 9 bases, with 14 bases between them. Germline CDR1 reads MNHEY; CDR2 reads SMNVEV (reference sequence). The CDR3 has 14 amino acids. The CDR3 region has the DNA TGTGCCAGCAGTCCTGGGTCGGGTGGTTCACCCCTCCACTTT. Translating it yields CASSPGSGGSPLHF.

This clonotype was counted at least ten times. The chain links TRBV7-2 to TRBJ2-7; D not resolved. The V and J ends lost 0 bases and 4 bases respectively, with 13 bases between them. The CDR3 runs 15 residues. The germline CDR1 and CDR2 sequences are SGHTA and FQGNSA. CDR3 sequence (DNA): TGTGCCAGCAGCTTAGCGGTCGGTAGAAGGTACGAGCAGTACTTC. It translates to CASSLAVGRRYEQYF. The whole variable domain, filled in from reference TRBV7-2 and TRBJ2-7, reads GAGVSQSPSNKVTEKGKDVELRCDPISGHTALYWYRQSLGQGLEFLIYFQGNSAPDKSGLPSDRFSAERTGGSVSTLTIQRTQQEDSAVYLCASSLAVGRRYEQYFGPGTRLTVT.

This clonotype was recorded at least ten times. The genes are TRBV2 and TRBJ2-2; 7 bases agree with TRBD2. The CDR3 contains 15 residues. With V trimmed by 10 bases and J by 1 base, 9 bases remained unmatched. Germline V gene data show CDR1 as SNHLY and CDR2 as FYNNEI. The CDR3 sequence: CATREGTENTGELFF. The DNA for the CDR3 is TGTGCCACCAGGGAGGGGACGGAGAACACCGGGGAGCTGTTTTTT.

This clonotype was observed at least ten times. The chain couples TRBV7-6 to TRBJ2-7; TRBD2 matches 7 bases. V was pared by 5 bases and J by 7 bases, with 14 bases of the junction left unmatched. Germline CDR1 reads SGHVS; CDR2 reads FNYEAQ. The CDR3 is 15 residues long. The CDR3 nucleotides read TGTGCCAGCAGCCCAAAGCCGGGAGGAGGAAGTGAGCAGTACTTC. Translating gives CASSPKPGGGSEQYF. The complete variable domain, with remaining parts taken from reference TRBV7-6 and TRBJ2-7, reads GAGVSQSPRYKVTKRGQDVALRCDPISGHVSLYWYRQALGQGPEFLTYFNYEAQQDKSGLPNDRFSAERPEGSISTLTIQRTEQRDSAMYRCASSPKPGGGSEQYFGPGTRLTVT.

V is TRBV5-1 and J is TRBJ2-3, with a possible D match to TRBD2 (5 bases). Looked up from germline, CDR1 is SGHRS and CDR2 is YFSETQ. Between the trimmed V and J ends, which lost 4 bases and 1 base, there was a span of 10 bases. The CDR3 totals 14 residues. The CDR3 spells CASSAGLGTDTQYF. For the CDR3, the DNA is TGCGCCAGCAGCGCGGGCCTGGGCACAGATACGCAGTATTTT.

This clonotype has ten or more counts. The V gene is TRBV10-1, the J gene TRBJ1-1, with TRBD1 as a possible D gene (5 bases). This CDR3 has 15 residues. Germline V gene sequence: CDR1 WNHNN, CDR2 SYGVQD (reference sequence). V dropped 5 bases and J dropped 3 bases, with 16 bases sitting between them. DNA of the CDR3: TGCGCCAGCAGTACTCTCAGGGTGGTGGACACTGAAGCTTTCTTT. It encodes CASSTLRVVDTEAFF.

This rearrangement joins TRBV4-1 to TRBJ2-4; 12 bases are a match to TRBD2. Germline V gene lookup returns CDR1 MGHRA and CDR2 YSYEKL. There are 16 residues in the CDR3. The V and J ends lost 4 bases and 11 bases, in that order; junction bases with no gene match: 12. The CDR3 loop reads CASSREEASGGALQYF. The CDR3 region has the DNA TGCGCCAGCAGCCGAGAGGAGGCTAGCGGGGGGGCCCTTCAGTACTTC.

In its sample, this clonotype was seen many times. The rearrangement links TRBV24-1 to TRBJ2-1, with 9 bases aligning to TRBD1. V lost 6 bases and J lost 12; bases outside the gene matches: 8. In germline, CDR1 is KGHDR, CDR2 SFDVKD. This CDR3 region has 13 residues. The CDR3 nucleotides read TGTGCCACCAGTACTCAGGGGACAGGGCGGCAGTTCTTC. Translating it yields CATSTQGTGRQFF.

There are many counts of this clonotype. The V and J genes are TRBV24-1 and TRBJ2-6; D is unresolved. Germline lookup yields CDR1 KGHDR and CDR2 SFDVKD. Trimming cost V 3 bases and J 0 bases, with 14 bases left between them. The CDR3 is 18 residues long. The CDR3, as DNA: TGTGCCACCAGTGATGCAACGGCGGATTACTCTGGGGCCAACGTCCTGACTTTC. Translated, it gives CATSDATADYSGANVLTF.

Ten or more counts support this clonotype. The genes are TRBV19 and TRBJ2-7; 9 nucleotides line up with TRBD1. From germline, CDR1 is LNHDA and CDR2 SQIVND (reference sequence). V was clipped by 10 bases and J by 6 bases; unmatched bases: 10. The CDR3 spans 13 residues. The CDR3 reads CATRGGQGPEQYF. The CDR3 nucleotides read TGTGCCACTCGCGGGGGACAGGGACCCGAGCAGTACTTC.

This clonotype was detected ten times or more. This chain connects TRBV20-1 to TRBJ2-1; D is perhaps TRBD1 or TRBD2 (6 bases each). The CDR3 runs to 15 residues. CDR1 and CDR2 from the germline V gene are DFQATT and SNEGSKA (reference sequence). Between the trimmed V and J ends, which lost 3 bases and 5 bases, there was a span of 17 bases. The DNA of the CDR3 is TGCAGTGCTAGGGGGGCGAAGGGCGGGAACAATGAGCAGTTCTTC. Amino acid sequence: CSARGAKGGNNEQFF.

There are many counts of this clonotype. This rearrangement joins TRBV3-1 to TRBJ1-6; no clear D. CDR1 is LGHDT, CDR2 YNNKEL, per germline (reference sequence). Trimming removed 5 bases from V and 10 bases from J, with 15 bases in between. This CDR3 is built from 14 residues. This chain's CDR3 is CASSEGPGRSPLHF. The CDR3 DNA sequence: TGTGCCAGCAGCGAAGGACCGGGAAGGTCACCCCTCCACTTT.

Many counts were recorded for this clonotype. The CDR3 DNA follows: TGTGCCAGCAGCGGGGTCGGGTTGAACCAGCCCCAGCATTTT. It translates to CASSGVGLNQPQHF. The chain employs TRBV12-3 or TRBV12-4 and TRBJ1-5; D is undetermined. V was shortened by 6 bases and J by 7 bases, with 16 bases between the two germline ends. The CDR3 covers 14 residues.

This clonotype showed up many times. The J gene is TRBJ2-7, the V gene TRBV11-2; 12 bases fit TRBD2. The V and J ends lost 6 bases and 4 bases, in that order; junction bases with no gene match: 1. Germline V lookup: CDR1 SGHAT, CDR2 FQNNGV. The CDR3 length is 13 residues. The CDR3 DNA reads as TGTGCCAGCAGACTAGCGGGGGGATACGAGCAGTACTTC. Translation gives CASRLAGGYEQYF. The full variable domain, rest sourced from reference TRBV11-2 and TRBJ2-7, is EAGVAQSPRYKIIEKRQSVAFWCNPISGHATLYWYQQILGQGPKLLIQFQNNGVVDDSQLPKDRFSAERLKGVDSTLKIQPAKLEDSAVYLCASRLAGGYEQYFGPGTRLTVT.

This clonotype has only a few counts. The CDR3 spells CATSRDDDVAGGSYNEQFF. The CDR3 DNA reads as TGTGCCACCAGCAGAGATGACGACGTGGCGGGAGGGTCCTACAATGAGCAGTTCTTC. This sequence joins TRBV15 and TRBJ2-1, with 9 bases lining up with TRBD2. Germline loops: CDR1 LNHNV, CDR2 YYDKDF (reference sequence). This CDR3 is 19 amino acids long. The V gene end was trimmed by 0 bases and the J gene end by 1 base; junction bases not matched to a gene: 10.

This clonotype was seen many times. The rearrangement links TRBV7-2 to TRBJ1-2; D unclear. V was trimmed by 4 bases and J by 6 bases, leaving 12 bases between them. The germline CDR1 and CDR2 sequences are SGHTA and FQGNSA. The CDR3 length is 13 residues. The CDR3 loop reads CASSSRTRNGYTF. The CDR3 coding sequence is TGTGCCAGCAGCTCCAGGACTAGGAATGGCTACACCTTC.

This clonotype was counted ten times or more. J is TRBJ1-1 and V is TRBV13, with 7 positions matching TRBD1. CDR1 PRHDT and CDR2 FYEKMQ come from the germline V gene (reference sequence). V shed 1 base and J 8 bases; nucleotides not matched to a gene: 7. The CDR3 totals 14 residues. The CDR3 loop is CASSLEGALPEAFF. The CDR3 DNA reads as TGTGCCAGCAGCTTAGAGGGGGCCCTCCCGGAAGCTTTCTTT.